This TCR beta chain originates from a study of control samples from healthy donors and cancer patients. Assay used: immunoSEQ multiplex PCR; TCRdb lists only in-frame clones, some missing. The sample has 100,000 or so clones, 83% seen once. The ends lost 6 bases at V and 5 bases at J; junction bases unmatched: 15. Germline loops: CDR1 LNHDA, CDR2 SQIVND (reference sequence). This CDR3 comprises 17 residues. The V gene is TRBV19, the J gene TRBJ2-7; 11 bases agree with TRBD1. What was sequenced was blood. This TCR derives from a woman between 50 and 59 years old in good health. CDR3 sequence (DNA): TGTGCCAGTAGCCTAACCGGGACAGGGGGGATGAGCAACGAGCAGTACTTC. Residues: CASSLTGTGGMSNEQYF.